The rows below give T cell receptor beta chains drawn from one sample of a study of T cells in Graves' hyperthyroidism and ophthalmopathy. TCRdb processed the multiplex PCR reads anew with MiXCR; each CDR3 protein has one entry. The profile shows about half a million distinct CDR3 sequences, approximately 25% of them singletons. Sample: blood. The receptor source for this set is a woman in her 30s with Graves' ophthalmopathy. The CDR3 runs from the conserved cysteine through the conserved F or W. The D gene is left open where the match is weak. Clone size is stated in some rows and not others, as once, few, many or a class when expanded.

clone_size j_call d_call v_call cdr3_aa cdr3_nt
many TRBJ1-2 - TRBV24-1 CATRLTAGSSIYGYTF TGTGCCACCAGACTTACAGCCGGGAGTAGCATCTATGGCTACACCTTC
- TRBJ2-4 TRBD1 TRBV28 CASSPDRGESIQYF TGTGCCAGCAGTCCCGACAGGGGGGAGAGCATTCAGTACTTC
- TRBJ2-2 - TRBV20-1 CSARIALNTGELFF TGCAGTGCTAGAATAGCATTAAACACCGGGGAGCTGTTTTTT
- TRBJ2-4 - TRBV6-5 CASSSTDSRAKNIKYF TGTGCCAGCAGTTCCACGGACAGTAGAGCCAAAAACATTAAGTACTTC
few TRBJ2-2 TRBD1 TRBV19 CASSIRLQGAGTGELFF TGTGCCAGTAGTATAAGACTCCAGGGGGCAGGCACCGGGGAGCTGTTTTTT
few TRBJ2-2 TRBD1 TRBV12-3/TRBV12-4 CASRQGTGELFF TGTGCCAGCAGACAGGGGACCGGGGAGCTGTTTTTT
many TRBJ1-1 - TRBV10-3 CANSESNTEAFF TGTGCCAATAGCGAGTCCAACACTGAAGCTTTCTTT
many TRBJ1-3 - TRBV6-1 CASRTGTGTGNTIYF TGTGCCAGCAGAACAGGGACCGGCACTGGAAACACCATATATTTT
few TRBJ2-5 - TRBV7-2 CASSLFDSRVEETQYF TGTGCCAGCAGCTTGTTTGATAGCAGGGTGGAAGAGACCCAGTACTTC
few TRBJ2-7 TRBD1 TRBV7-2 CASRRTGQYEQYF TGTGCCAGCAGGCGGACAGGACAGTACGAGCAGTACTTC
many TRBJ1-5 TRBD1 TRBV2 CASSGGQGDRNQPQHF TGTGCCAGCAGTGGAGGACAGGGGGATAGGAATCAGCCCCAGCATTTT
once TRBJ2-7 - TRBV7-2 CASSRGRGGNEQYF TGTGCCAGCAGCCGGGGGCGCGGGGGCAACGAGCAGTACTTC
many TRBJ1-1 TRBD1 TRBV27 CASRLLRDRVTEAFF TGTGCCAGCAGACTACTCCGGGACAGGGTCACTGAAGCTTTCTTT
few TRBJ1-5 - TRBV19 CASSIGLVQPQHF TGTGCCAGTAGTATCGGGTTGGTTCAGCCCCAGCATTTT
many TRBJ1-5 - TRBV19 CASSFGGTSNQPQHF TGTGCCAGTAGTTTTGGTGGTACTAGCAATCAGCCCCAGCATTTT
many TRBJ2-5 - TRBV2 CASSGSGILGETQYF TGTGCCAGCAGTGGATCCGGCATCCTCGGAGAGACCCAGTACTTC
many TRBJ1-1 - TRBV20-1 CSASEGGNTEAFF TGCAGTGCTAGCGAAGGAGGAAACACTGAAGCTTTCTTT
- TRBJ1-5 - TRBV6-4 CASSSGRFSNQPQHF TGTGCCAGCAGTTCGGGACGGTTTAGCAATCAGCCCCAGCATTTT